Listed below are T cell receptor beta chains from one sample, sequenced in a study of blood T cell repertoires in COVID-19. The table came from immunoSEQ multiplex PCR; TCRdb's copy has only in-frame clones and leaves some out. The data hold roughly 120,000 clones, with 80% observed a single time. The sequenced sample was peripheral blood. These receptor sequences come from a man in his 70s with acute or convalescent COVID-19. Both conserved end residues are part of each CDR3. Fields, in order: clone size, V gene, CDR3 length, D gene, J gene, CDR3 protein, CDR3 DNA. D genes are given only for firm matches. Not every row has a clone size; where given, it reads once, few, many or a size class.

clone_size: -; v_call: TRBV13; cdr3_length: 16; d_call: TRBD1; j_call: TRBJ1-5; cdr3_aa: CASSLGGQGWNQPQHF; cdr3_nt: TGTGCCAGCAGCTTAGGAGGACAGGGTTGGAATCAGCCCCAGCATTTT
clone_size: few; v_call: TRBV28; cdr3_length: 13; d_call: -; j_call: TRBJ1-5; cdr3_aa: CASTSVSMQPQHF; cdr3_nt: TGTGCCAGCACCTCGGTGAGTATGCAGCCCCAGCATTTT
clone_size: -; v_call: TRBV6-5; cdr3_length: 14; d_call: TRBD1; j_call: TRBJ1-4; cdr3_aa: CASLSTGGGEKLFF; cdr3_nt: TGTGCCAGCCTAAGTACAGGGGGCGGAGAAAAACTGTTTTTT
clone_size: -; v_call: TRBV28; cdr3_length: 16; d_call: TRBD1; j_call: TRBJ1-1; cdr3_aa: CASSGGQGRGSTEAFF; cdr3_nt: TGTGCCAGCAGCGGCGGACAGGGTCGGGGTAGCACTGAAGCTTTCTTT
clone_size: -; v_call: TRBV7-2; cdr3_length: 15; d_call: -; j_call: TRBJ1-6; cdr3_aa: CASSLYGQGDSPLHF; cdr3_nt: TGTGCCAGCAGCTTGTACGGGCAGGGCGATTCACCCCTCCACTTT
clone_size: -; v_call: TRBV6-2/TRBV6-3; cdr3_length: 18; d_call: TRBD1; j_call: TRBJ1-5; cdr3_aa: CASSFLLAGDRANQPQHF; cdr3_nt: TGTGCCAGCAGTTTCCTCTTAGCCGGGGACAGGGCAAATCAGCCCCAGCATTTT
clone_size: -; v_call: TRBV5-4; cdr3_length: 19; d_call: TRBD1; j_call: TRBJ1-5; cdr3_aa: CASSLAMKTGIRRNQPQHF; cdr3_nt: TGTGCCAGCAGCTTGGCTATGAAGACAGGGATTAGGCGCAATCAGCCCCAGCATTTT
clone_size: few; v_call: TRBV9; cdr3_length: 13; d_call: -; j_call: TRBJ1-6; cdr3_aa: CASSPRVNSPLHF; cdr3_nt: TGTGCCAGCAGCCCCCGGGTTAATTCACCCCTCCACTTT
clone_size: few; v_call: TRBV18; cdr3_length: 15; d_call: TRBD1; j_call: TRBJ1-1; cdr3_aa: CASSPYRGGNTEAFF; cdr3_nt: TGTGCCAGCTCACCTTACAGGGGGGGGAACACTGAAGCTTTCTTT
clone_size: -; v_call: TRBV6-5; cdr3_length: 15; d_call: TRBD1; j_call: TRBJ1-5; cdr3_aa: CASSYGTGINQPQHF; cdr3_nt: TGTGCCAGCAGTTACGGGACAGGGATCAATCAGCCCCAGCATTTT
clone_size: -; v_call: TRBV7-2; cdr3_length: 14; d_call: TRBD1; j_call: TRBJ1-2; cdr3_aa: CASSLGATGDGYTF; cdr3_nt: TGTGCCAGCAGCTTAGGGGCAACAGGGGACGGCTACACCTTC
clone_size: -; v_call: TRBV5-4; cdr3_length: 16; d_call: TRBD2; j_call: TRBJ2-3; cdr3_aa: CASSGPRGGRTDTQYF; cdr3_nt: TGTGCCAGCAGCGGACCGCGGGGGGGCCGGACAGATACGCAGTATTTT
clone_size: few; v_call: TRBV19; cdr3_length: 15; d_call: -; j_call: TRBJ1-1; cdr3_aa: CASSLQGGVNTEAFF; cdr3_nt: TGTGCCAGTAGCTTACAGGGTGGAGTGAACACTGAAGCTTTCTTT
clone_size: -; v_call: TRBV29-1; cdr3_length: 12; d_call: TRBD1; j_call: TRBJ1-2; cdr3_aa: CSVPRTGSGYTF; cdr3_nt: TGCAGCGTCCCAAGGACAGGCTCTGGCTACACCTTC
clone_size: -; v_call: TRBV3-1/TRBV3-2; cdr3_length: 17; d_call: -; j_call: TRBJ1-1; cdr3_aa: CASSQEPRTVQRTEAFF; cdr3_nt: TGTGCCAGCAGCCAAGAGCCTAGGACAGTCCAGAGGACTGAAGCTTTCTTT
clone_size: -; v_call: TRBV7-8; cdr3_length: 15; d_call: -; j_call: TRBJ2-1; cdr3_aa: CASSIQGRFGNEQFF; cdr3_nt: TGTGCCAGCAGCATACAGGGTAGGTTTGGGAATGAGCAGTTCTTC
clone_size: -; v_call: TRBV28; cdr3_length: 12; d_call: -; j_call: TRBJ1-5; cdr3_aa: CASSLFFQPQHF; cdr3_nt: TGTGCCAGCAGTTTATTCTTTCAGCCCCAGCATTTT
clone_size: -; v_call: TRBV4-1; cdr3_length: 16; d_call: -; j_call: TRBJ2-1; cdr3_aa: CASSLPTPYSYNEQFF; cdr3_nt: TGCGCCAGCAGCCTTCCTACGCCTTACTCCTACAATGAGCAGTTCTTC
clone_size: -; v_call: TRBV7-9; cdr3_length: 15; d_call: TRBD1; j_call: TRBJ1-1; cdr3_aa: CASSPGTGANTEAFF; cdr3_nt: TGTGCCAGCAGCCCTGGGACAGGGGCGAACACTGAAGCTTTCTTT
clone_size: -; v_call: TRBV9; cdr3_length: 14; d_call: TRBD1; j_call: TRBJ2-7; cdr3_aa: CASTPTGGSYEQYF; cdr3_nt: TGTGCCAGCACCCCGACAGGGGGTTCCTACGAGCAGTACTTC
clone_size: -; v_call: TRBV28; cdr3_length: 15; d_call: -; j_call: TRBJ2-1; cdr3_aa: CASFRGGPDYNEQFF; cdr3_nt: TGTGCCAGCTTTAGAGGAGGTCCCGACTACAATGAGCAGTTCTTC
clone_size: -; v_call: TRBV2; cdr3_length: 15; d_call: -; j_call: TRBJ2-7; cdr3_aa: CASSEGGSGRGEQYF; cdr3_nt: TGTGCCAGCAGTGAAGGGGGCTCGGGCAGGGGCGAGCAGTACTTC
clone_size: -; v_call: TRBV6-2/TRBV6-3; cdr3_length: 15; d_call: TRBD1; j_call: TRBJ1-5; cdr3_aa: CASSFTGGAGQPQHF; cdr3_nt: TGTGCCAGCAGTTTTACAGGGGGCGCGGGTCAGCCCCAGCATTTT
clone_size: -; v_call: TRBV19; cdr3_length: 18; d_call: TRBD2; j_call: TRBJ2-3; cdr3_aa: CASTTPLAGGPGPYTQYF; cdr3_nt: TGTGCCAGTACCACCCCCCTAGCGGGGGGGCCAGGGCCCTATACGCAGTATTTT
clone_size: -; v_call: TRBV6-5; cdr3_length: 15; d_call: TRBD1; j_call: TRBJ1-1; cdr3_aa: CASSTWDRGRAEAFF; cdr3_nt: TGTGCCAGCAGTACCTGGGACAGGGGTAGGGCTGAAGCTTTCTTT
clone_size: -; v_call: TRBV6-5; cdr3_length: 14; d_call: TRBD1; j_call: TRBJ1-5; cdr3_aa: CASSLGQGRQPQHF; cdr3_nt: TGTGCCAGCAGTCTCGGACAGGGCCGGCAGCCCCAGCATTTT
clone_size: few; v_call: TRBV3-1/TRBV3-2; cdr3_length: 15; d_call: TRBD2; j_call: TRBJ2-7; cdr3_aa: CASSQDRSSGYEQYF; cdr3_nt: TGTGCCAGCAGCCAAGATAGGTCTAGCGGCTACGAGCAGTACTTC
clone_size: few; v_call: TRBV3-1/TRBV3-2; cdr3_length: 14; d_call: -; j_call: TRBJ2-3; cdr3_aa: CASSQGHSTDTQYF; cdr3_nt: TGTGCCAGCAGCCAGGGCCACAGCACAGATACGCAGTATTTT
clone_size: -; v_call: TRBV2; cdr3_length: 16; d_call: TRBD1; j_call: TRBJ1-1; cdr3_aa: CASSRDRALRNTEAFF; cdr3_nt: TGTGCCAGCAGTAGGGACAGGGCCCTCCGGAACACTGAAGCTTTCTTT
clone_size: -; v_call: TRBV7-9; cdr3_length: 13; d_call: -; j_call: TRBJ1-5; cdr3_aa: CASSHGENQPQHF; cdr3_nt: TGTGCCAGCAGCCATGGGGAGAATCAGCCCCAGCATTTT
clone_size: many; v_call: TRBV3-1/TRBV3-2; cdr3_length: 13; d_call: -; j_call: TRBJ1-1; cdr3_aa: CAISEMAGKEAFF; cdr3_nt: TGTGCCATCAGCGAGATGGCAGGGAAGGAAGCTTTCTTT
clone_size: -; v_call: TRBV6-5; cdr3_length: 12; d_call: -; j_call: TRBJ1-1; cdr3_aa: CASSIMNTEAFF; cdr3_nt: TGTGCCAGCAGTATCATGAACACTGAAGCTTTCTTT
clone_size: -; v_call: TRBV14; cdr3_length: 15; d_call: -; j_call: TRBJ1-2; cdr3_aa: CASSQWQGSDYGYTF; cdr3_nt: TGTGCCAGCAGCCAATGGCAGGGCTCCGACTATGGCTACACCTTC
clone_size: -; v_call: TRBV24-1; cdr3_length: 15; d_call: TRBD1; j_call: TRBJ1-2; cdr3_aa: CATSDGAQGGGGYTF; cdr3_nt: TGTGCCACCAGTGATGGGGCCCAGGGGGGTGGTGGCTACACCTTC
clone_size: -; v_call: TRBV7-2; cdr3_length: 15; d_call: TRBD1; j_call: TRBJ2-7; cdr3_aa: CASSLIRDRGYEQYF; cdr3_nt: TGTGCCAGCAGCCTGATACGGGACAGGGGCTACGAGCAGTACTTC
clone_size: few; v_call: TRBV5-5; cdr3_length: 13; d_call: TRBD1; j_call: TRBJ2-5; cdr3_aa: CASSIRGQETQYF; cdr3_nt: TGTGCCAGCAGCATCAGGGGGCAAGAGACCCAGTACTTC
clone_size: -; v_call: TRBV5-1; cdr3_length: 14; d_call: TRBD1; j_call: TRBJ1-2; cdr3_aa: CASSPGQSGYGYTF; cdr3_nt: TGCGCCAGCAGCCCGGGACAGTCGGGCTATGGCTACACCTTC
clone_size: few; v_call: TRBV12-3/TRBV12-4; cdr3_length: 13; d_call: -; j_call: TRBJ1-1; cdr3_aa: CASSLIGNTEAFF; cdr3_nt: TGTGCCAGCAGTTTAATCGGGAACACTGAAGCTTTCTTT
clone_size: -; v_call: TRBV9; cdr3_length: 15; d_call: -; j_call: TRBJ1-2; cdr3_aa: CASSVEEHAFYGYTF; cdr3_nt: TGTGCCAGCAGCGTAGAGGAGCATGCTTTCTATGGCTACACCTTC
clone_size: -; v_call: TRBV10-2; cdr3_length: 14; d_call: TRBD1; j_call: TRBJ1-6; cdr3_aa: CASGGQGGNSPLHF; cdr3_nt: TGCGCCAGCGGGGGACAGGGTGGAAATTCACCCCTCCACTTT
clone_size: -; v_call: TRBV3-1/TRBV3-2; cdr3_length: 14; d_call: -; j_call: TRBJ1-5; cdr3_aa: CASSQGPGNPPQHF; cdr3_nt: TGTGCCAGCAGCCAAGGGCCGGGGAATCCGCCCCAGCATTTT
clone_size: -; v_call: TRBV5-6; cdr3_length: 15; d_call: TRBD1; j_call: TRBJ1-6; cdr3_aa: CASSFYGTGGSPLHF; cdr3_nt: TGTGCCAGCAGCTTCTATGGGACAGGGGGCTCACCCCTCCACTTT
clone_size: -; v_call: TRBV5-1; cdr3_length: 15; d_call: -; j_call: TRBJ2-3; cdr3_aa: CASSPDDFSTDTQYF; cdr3_nt: TGCGCCAGCAGCCCGGATGACTTTAGCACAGATACGCAGTATTTT
clone_size: -; v_call: TRBV10-3; cdr3_length: 15; d_call: -; j_call: TRBJ1-3; cdr3_aa: CAISDFQEPSNTIYF; cdr3_nt: TGTGCCATCAGCGATTTTCAGGAACCCAGCAACACCATATATTTT
clone_size: -; v_call: TRBV5-1; cdr3_length: 19; d_call: -; j_call: TRBJ1-2; cdr3_aa: CASSPGRASPPRANYGYTF; cdr3_nt: TGCGCCAGCAGCCCCGGGAGAGCCTCTCCGCCGAGAGCTAACTATGGCTACACCTTC
clone_size: -; v_call: TRBV11-2; cdr3_length: 13; d_call: TRBD1; j_call: TRBJ1-2; cdr3_aa: CASSPSRGRGYTF; cdr3_nt: TGTGCCAGCAGCCCCAGCAGGGGGCGAGGCTACACCTTC
clone_size: -; v_call: TRBV6-6; cdr3_length: 13; d_call: TRBD1; j_call: TRBJ2-7; cdr3_aa: CASRSGQGNEQYF; cdr3_nt: TGTGCCAGCAGATCAGGACAGGGGAACGAGCAGTACTTC
clone_size: -; v_call: TRBV7-8; cdr3_length: 17; d_call: TRBD1; j_call: TRBJ1-1; cdr3_aa: CASSLPGQGGKNTEAFF; cdr3_nt: TGTGCCAGCAGCCTACCGGGACAGGGGGGAAAGAACACTGAAGCTTTCTTT
clone_size: once; v_call: TRBV5-1; cdr3_length: 15; d_call: -; j_call: TRBJ1-5; cdr3_aa: CASSPNVGRDQPQHF; cdr3_nt: TGCGCCAGCAGCCCCAACGTAGGGAGAGACCAGCCCCAGCATTTT
clone_size: -; v_call: TRBV10-3; cdr3_length: 14; d_call: TRBD1; j_call: TRBJ1-6; cdr3_aa: CAMSRDRGGSPLHF; cdr3_nt: TGTGCCATGTCCCGGGACAGGGGCGGTTCACCCCTCCACTTT